This T cell receptor (beta chain) is drawn from a study of a mutant IDH1 vaccine in newly diagnosed glioma. Study-wide context: Following radiotherapy alone, or alongside temozolomide cycles, vaccination was started after an interval of 4-6 weeks. At week 47 came visit V13, while visit V12 had come at week 35.

Here immunoSEQ multiplex PCR was the method, and the copy in TCRdb shows in-frame clones only, minus some. The sample shows tens of thousands of clones, approximately 75% of them seen only once. Described time point: week 47, end of study. Each dose delivered 300 ug of mutant IDH1 20-mer peptide subcutaneously with imiquimod. Findings and limits, study-wide: Of the patients, 93.3% had vaccine-induced immune responses.

Trimming removed 3 bases from V and 4 bases from J; junction bases left unmatched: 6. The CDR3 is made up of 16 amino acids. Germline loops: CDR1 LNHDA, CDR2 SQIVND (reference sequence). Notes on this clone: Antigen: not known.

This rearrangement joins TRBV19 to TRBJ2-6; TRBD1 agrees at 7 bases. The starting material was PBMCs, obtained from a glioma patient whose treatment included an IDH1 peptide vaccine. The receptor was derived from a middle-aged man with glioma. The CDR3 loop reads CASSIRQGSGANVLTF. In nucleotides, the CDR3 is TGTGCCAGTAGTATTCGACAGGGTTCAGGGGCCAACGTCCTGACTTTC.